A single TCR beta chain is shown here with its context. The sample belongs to a study of blood T cell repertoires in COVID-19. Using immunoSEQ multiplex PCR, the repertoire was profiled, and TCRdb retains in-frame clones only, with some absent. There are some 350,000 clones in the sample; roughly nine tenths occur only once, and under 3% lies in the top ten. The V and J ends lost 5 bases and 0 bases, in that order; junction bases with no gene match: 3. There are 15 residues in the CDR3. Germline V CDR1 and CDR2: MDHEN, SYDVKM. The specimen sequenced was PBMCs or T cells enriched from blood (not recorded which). The rearrangement joins TRBV28 to TRBJ2-3, with TRBD1 matching 9 bases. This receptor was identified in a woman aged 30 to 39 who had recovered from COVID-19. The CDR3 bases are TGTGCCAGCAGTCCCGGACAGGGGAGCACAGATACGCAGTATTTT. It codes for CASSPGQGSTDTQYF.